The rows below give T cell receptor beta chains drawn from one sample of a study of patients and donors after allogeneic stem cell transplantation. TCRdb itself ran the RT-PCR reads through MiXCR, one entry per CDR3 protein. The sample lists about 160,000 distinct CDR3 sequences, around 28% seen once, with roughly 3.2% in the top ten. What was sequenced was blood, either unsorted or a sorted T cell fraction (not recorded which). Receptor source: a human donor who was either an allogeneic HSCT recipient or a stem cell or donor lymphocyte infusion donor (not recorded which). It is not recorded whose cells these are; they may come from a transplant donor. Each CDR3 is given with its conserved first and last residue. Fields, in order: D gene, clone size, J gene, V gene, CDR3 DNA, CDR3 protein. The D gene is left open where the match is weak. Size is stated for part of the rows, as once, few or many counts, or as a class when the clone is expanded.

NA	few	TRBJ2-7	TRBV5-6	TGTGCCAGCAGCTTGTCCGACTTGTACGAGCAGTACTTC	CASSLSDLYEQYF
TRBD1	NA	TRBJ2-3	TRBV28	TGTGCCAGCAGCTCACTTCGACAGGGGTACACAGATACGCAGTATTTT	CASSSLRQGYTDTQYF
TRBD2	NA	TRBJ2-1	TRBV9	TGTGCCAGCAGCGCCCCCCTAGCGGGAGGCCGCAATGAGCAGTTCTTC	CASSAPLAGGRNEQFF
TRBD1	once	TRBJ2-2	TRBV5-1	TGCGCCAGCAGCTTGGATACAGGGGACACCGGGGAGCTGTTTTTT	CASSLDTGDTGELFF
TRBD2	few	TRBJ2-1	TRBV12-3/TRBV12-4	TGTGCCAGCGGGACTAAGAGGGTGGGTGAGCAGTTCTTC	CASGTKRVGEQFF
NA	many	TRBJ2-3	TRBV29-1	TGCAGCGTTGAAGGTATCAGAGGCACAGATACGCAGTATTTT	CSVEGIRGTDTQYF
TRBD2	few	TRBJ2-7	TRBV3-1	TGTGCCAGCAGCCAAGATCTTCGGACGGGGGGATTTCCCTACGAGCAGTACTTC	CASSQDLRTGGFPYEQYF
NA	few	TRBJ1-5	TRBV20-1	TGCAGTGCTAGAATCAACAGGGGCAATCAGCCCCAGCATTTT	CSARINRGNQPQHF
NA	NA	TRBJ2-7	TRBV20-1	TGCAGTGCTAGATCCCTCGCTCTCCACGAGCAGTACTTC	CSARSLALHEQYF
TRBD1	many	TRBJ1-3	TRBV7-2	TGTGCCAGCCGCACGACAGGGGTCGGAAACACCATATATTTT	CASRTTGVGNTIYF
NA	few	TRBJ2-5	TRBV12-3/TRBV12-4	TGTGCCAGCACCAACCCCCAGGAAGAGACCCAGTACTTC	CASTNPQEETQYF
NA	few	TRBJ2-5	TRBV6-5	TGTGCCAGCAGTTATCAGGGCTCGAGAGAGACCCAGTACTTC	CASSYQGSRETQYF
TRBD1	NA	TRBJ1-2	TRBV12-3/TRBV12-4	TGTGCCAGCAGCCCTCCCGGGACAGGGGGCGACAACTATGGCTACACCTTC	CASSPPGTGGDNYGYTF
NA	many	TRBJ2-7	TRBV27	TGTGCCAGCAGACGGACTGGAACCTACGAGCAGTACTTC	CASRRTGTYEQYF
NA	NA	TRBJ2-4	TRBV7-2	TGTGCCAGCAGCTTCTTAATAAACAAAAACATTCAGTACTTC	CASSFLINKNIQYF
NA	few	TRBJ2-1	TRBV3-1	TGTGCCAGCAGCCAGGGTAGACTATCCTTCGCCAATGAGCAGTTCTTC	CASSQGRLSFANEQFF
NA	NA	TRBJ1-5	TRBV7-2	TGTGCCAGCAGTCAAAACAATCAGCCCCAGCATTTT	CASSQNNQPQHF
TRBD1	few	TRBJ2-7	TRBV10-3	TGTGCCACCCGACAGGGGCTCGAGCAGTACTTC	CATRQGLEQYF
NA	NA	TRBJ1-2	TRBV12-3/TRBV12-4	TGTGCCAGCACCCTTGCTGGAACGGGAAGGGGCTACACCTTC	CASTLAGTGRGYTF
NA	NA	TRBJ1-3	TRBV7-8	TGTGCCAGCAGCGTGGACAGAAACACCATATATTTT	CASSVDRNTIYF